The sequence of this T cell receptor (beta chain) was determined in a study of cytomegalovirus exposure and HLA in healthy donors. The study's findings and limits: The listing of fewer than 200 TCR beta chains classed them as cytomegalovirus-associated. In vitro checks showed that a few CMV-associated chains really do target CMV antigens. Near-uniform donor sequencing depth was presumed by presence/absence analyses. The authors later linked a missense DCLRE1C variant to TCR beta V- and J-gene trimming.

With regard to this clone: What it binds is unknown.

Germline lookup yields CDR1 LNHDA and CDR2 SQIVND (reference sequence). Trimming took off 4 bases at V and 4 bases at J, with 11 bases between the two ends. The CDR3 sequence is 14 residues long. Primers included in the PCR were 60 Vbeta and 13 Jbeta primers. Clones were read by immunoSEQ multiplex PCR, and TCRdb kept only the in-frame ones, dropping some. This table holds around 120,000 clones, 60% to 85% found once. The gene calls are TRBV19 and TRBJ1-3; D is unresolved. Input material: PBMCs. This clonotype originated in a woman aged 40 to 49 in good health and CMV-seropositive. Here the CDR3 DNA reads TGTGCCAGTAGTAGGAGTTCTATCGGAAACACCATATATTTT. Translating gives CASSRSSIGNTIYF.